The sequence of this TCR beta chain was determined in a study of T cells after yellow fever vaccination. About the study: Fractions of low cell number were prepared using SMART-Seq v4 Ultra Low Input. Study-level points and caveats: Reappearance after the booster was seen for most primary-vaccination clones, at 95% to 97% CD4 and roughly 90% CD8.

In TCRdb, the 5' RACE reads were re-called with MiXCR into one record per CDR3 protein. This sample has nearly 550,000 distinct CDR3 sequences, with over 15% found just once. About this clonotype itself: Its antigen is not identified.

The CDR3 is made up of 15 amino acids. The germline V gene encodes CDR1 LGHNA and CDR2 YSLEER. Trimming at V came to 3 bases and at J to 9 bases, leaving 7 bases not matched to a gene. The sample consisted of PBMCs, taken 15 days after the yellow fever booster vaccination. The sequence was obtained from a man under 40 who received the YFV17D yellow fever vaccine. The chain is built from TRBV4-3 and TRBJ2-1; 11 bases line up with TRBD2. This chain's CDR3 is CASSQPGLAVGEQFF. The CDR3 coding sequence is TGCGCCAGCAGCCAGCCGGGACTAGCGGTTGGTGAGCAGTTCTTC.